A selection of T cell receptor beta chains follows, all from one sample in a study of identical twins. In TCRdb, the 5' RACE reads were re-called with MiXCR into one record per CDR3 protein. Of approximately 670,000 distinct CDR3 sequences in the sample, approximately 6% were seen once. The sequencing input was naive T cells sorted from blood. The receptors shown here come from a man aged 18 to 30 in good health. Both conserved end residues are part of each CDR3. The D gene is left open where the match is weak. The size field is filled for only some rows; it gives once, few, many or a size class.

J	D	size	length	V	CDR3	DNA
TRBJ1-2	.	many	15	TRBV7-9	CASSPDGQPLGGYTF	TGTGCCAGCAGCCCAGATGGACAGCCCTTGGGGGGCTACACCTTC
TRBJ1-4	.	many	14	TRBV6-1	CASSSGQRAEKLFF	TGTGCCTCATCGTCTGGACAGCGGGCTGAAAAACTGTTTTTT
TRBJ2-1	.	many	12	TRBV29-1	CSVESRAHEQFF	TGCAGCGTTGAGAGCAGGGCCCATGAGCAGTTCTTC
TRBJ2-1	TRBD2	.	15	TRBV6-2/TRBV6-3	CASTALAGGYNEQFF	TGTGCCAGCACAGCTCTAGCGGGAGGCTACAATGAGCAGTTCTTC
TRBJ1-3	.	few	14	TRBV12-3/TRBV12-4	CASSLASSGNTIYF	TGTGCCAGCAGTTTAGCGTCCTCCGGAAACACCATATATTTT
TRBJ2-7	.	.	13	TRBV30	CAWSMELTYEQYF	TGTGCCTGGAGTATGGAACTGACTTACGAGCAGTACTTC
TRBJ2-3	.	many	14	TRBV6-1	CASGSISGTDTQYF	TGTGCCAGCGGATCAATTAGCGGCACAGATACGCAGTATTTT
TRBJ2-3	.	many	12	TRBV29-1	CSVVLSTDTQYF	TGCAGCGTAGTATTGTCCACAGATACGCAGTATTTT
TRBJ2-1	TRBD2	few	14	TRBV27	CASSFVASGGAQFF	TGTGCCAGCAGTTTCGTAGCTAGCGGGGGTGCACAGTTCTTC
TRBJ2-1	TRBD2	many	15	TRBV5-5	CASSRTSGVYNEQFF	TGTGCCAGCAGCCGGACTAGCGGGGTCTACAATGAGCAGTTCTTC
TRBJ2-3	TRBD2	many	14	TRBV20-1	CSASSGSRTDTQYF	TGCAGTGCTAGTAGCGGGAGTCGGACAGATACGCAGTATTTT
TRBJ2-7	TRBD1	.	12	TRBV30	CAWGDRAYEQYF	TGTGCCTGGGGGGACAGGGCGTACGAGCAGTACTTC
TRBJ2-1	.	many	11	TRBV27	CASSVFGKQFF	TGTGCCAGCTCCGTGTTTGGGAAGCAGTTCTTC
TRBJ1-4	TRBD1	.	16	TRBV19	CASSIPQGATNEKLFF	TGTGCCAGTAGTATCCCCCAGGGGGCAACTAATGAAAAACTGTTTTTT
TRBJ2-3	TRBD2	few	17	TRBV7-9	CASSLFGLAGASDTQYF	TGTGCCAGCAGCTTATTTGGACTAGCGGGAGCTTCAGATACGCAGTATTTT
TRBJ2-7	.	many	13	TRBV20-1	CSARVRVFHEQYF	TGCAGTGCTAGGGTCAGGGTATTCCACGAGCAGTACTTC
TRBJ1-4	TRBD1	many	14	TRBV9	CASSPRDRGEKLFF	TGTGCCAGCAGCCCCCGGGACAGGGGGGAAAAACTGTTTTTT
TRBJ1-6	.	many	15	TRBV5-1	CASSLGQRYNSPLHF	TGCGCCAGCAGCTTGGGACAGCGCTATAATTCACCCCTCCACTTT
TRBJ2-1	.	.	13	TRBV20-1	CSARGGEYNEQFF	TGCAGTGCTAGGGGCGGAGAATATAATGAGCAGTTCTTC
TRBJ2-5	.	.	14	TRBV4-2	CASSPRPGVETQYF	TGTGCCAGCAGCCCCCGACCCGGAGTGGAGACCCAGTACTTC
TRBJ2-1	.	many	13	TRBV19	CASSTQSTNEQFF	TGTGCCAGTAGTACCCAATCCACGAATGAGCAGTTCTTC
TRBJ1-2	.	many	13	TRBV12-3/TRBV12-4	CASSPGPAAGYTF	TGTGCCAGCAGCCCTGGTCCAGCGGCGGGCTACACCTTC
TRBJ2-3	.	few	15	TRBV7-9	CASSPWGEGTDTQYF	TGTGCCAGCAGCCCCTGGGGGGAAGGCACAGATACGCAGTATTTT
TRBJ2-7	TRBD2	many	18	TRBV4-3	CASSQDWLAGGASYEQYF	TGCGCCAGCAGCCAAGACTGGCTAGCGGGAGGCGCATCCTACGAGCAGTACTTC
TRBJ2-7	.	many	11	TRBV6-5	CASSSLREQYF	TGTGCCAGCAGTTCCCTGCGGGAGCAGTACTTC
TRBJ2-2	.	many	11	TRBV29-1	CSVGFTGELFF	TGCAGCGTTGGGTTCACCGGGGAGCTGTTTTTT
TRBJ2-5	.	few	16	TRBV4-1	CASSQSLWGNEETQYF	TGCGCCAGCAGCCAATCCCTTTGGGGGAACGAAGAGACCCAGTACTTC
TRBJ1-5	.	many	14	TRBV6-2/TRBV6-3	CASRTDGMSQPQHF	TGTGCCAGCAGGACTGACGGAATGTCTCAGCCCCAGCATTTT
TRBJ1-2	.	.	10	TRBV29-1	CSVETYGYTF	TGCAGCGTTGAAACCTACGGCTACACCTTC
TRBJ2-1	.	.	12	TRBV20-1	CSARDTSNEQFF	TGCAGTGCTAGAGATACTTCCAATGAGCAGTTCTTC
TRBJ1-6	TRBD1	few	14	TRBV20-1	CSAPDRGQGSPLHF	TGCAGTGCGCCGGACAGGGGGCAAGGTTCACCCCTCCACTTT
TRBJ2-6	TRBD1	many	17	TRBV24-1	CATSERTGRTGANVLTF	TGTGCCACCAGTGAGCGGACAGGGAGGACTGGGGCCAACGTCCTGACTTTC
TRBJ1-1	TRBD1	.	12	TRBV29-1	CSVSEGASEAFF	TGCAGCGTTTCGGAGGGGGCCTCTGAAGCTTTCTTT
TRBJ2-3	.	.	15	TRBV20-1	CSARSGSLVTDTQYF	TGCAGTGCTAGAAGTGGGAGCCTGGTCACAGATACGCAGTATTTT
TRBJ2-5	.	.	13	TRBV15	CATSYPGEETQYF	TGTGCCACCAGCTATCCGGGGGAAGAGACCCAGTACTTC
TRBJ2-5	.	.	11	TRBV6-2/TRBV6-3	CASTRGPTQYF	TGTGCCAGCACCAGGGGACCGACCCAGTACTTC
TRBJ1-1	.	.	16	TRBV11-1	CASSFEARPLNTEAFF	TGTGCCAGCAGCTTCGAAGCGAGGCCCCTGAACACTGAAGCTTTCTTT
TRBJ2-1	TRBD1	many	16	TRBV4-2	CASSQGGDRVYNEQFF	TGTGCCAGCAGCCAAGGTGGGGACAGGGTGTATAATGAGCAGTTCTTC
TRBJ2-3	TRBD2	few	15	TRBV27	CASFRAGEPTDTQYF	TGTGCCAGCTTCCGAGCGGGAGAACCGACAGATACGCAGTATTTT
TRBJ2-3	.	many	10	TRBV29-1	CSVHPDTQYF	TGCAGCGTTCACCCAGATACGCAGTATTTT
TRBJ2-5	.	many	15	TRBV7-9	CASSTGTTNQETQYF	TGTGCCAGCAGCACTGGGACAACCAACCAAGAGACCCAGTACTTC
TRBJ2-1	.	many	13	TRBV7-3	CASRDQPNNEQFF	TGTGCCAGCAGGGATCAACCGAACAATGAGCAGTTCTTC
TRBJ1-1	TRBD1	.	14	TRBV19	CASRNTPQGTEAFF	TGTGCCAGTAGGAACACCCCACAGGGGACTGAAGCTTTCTTT
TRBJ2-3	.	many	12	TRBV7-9	CASSRESDTQYF	TGTGCCAGCAGCCGAGAGTCAGATACGCAGTATTTT
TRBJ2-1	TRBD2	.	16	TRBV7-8	CASSFGREGLYNEQFF	TGTGCCAGCAGCTTTGGGCGGGAGGGCTTGTACAATGAGCAGTTCTTC
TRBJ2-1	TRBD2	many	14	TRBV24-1	CATSLAGVRGEQFF	TGTGCCACATCACTAGCGGGAGTCCGGGGTGAGCAGTTCTTC
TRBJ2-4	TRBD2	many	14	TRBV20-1	CSAITSGHKNIQYF	TGCAGTGCTATAACTAGCGGTCACAAAAACATTCAGTACTTC
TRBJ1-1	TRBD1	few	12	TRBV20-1	CSAPGQGAEAFF	TGCAGTGCCCCGGGACAGGGGGCAGAAGCTTTCTTT
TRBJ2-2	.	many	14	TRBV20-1	CSARPGENTGELFF	TGCAGTGCTAGACCAGGGGAGAACACCGGGGAGCTGTTTTTT
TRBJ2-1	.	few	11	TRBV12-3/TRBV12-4	CASRDGPEQFF	TGTGCCAGCCGGGACGGACCCGAGCAGTTCTTC
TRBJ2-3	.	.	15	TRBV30	CAWNALGAVRQTQYF	TGTGCCTGGAACGCGCTGGGGGCTGTGCGTCAGACGCAGTATTTT
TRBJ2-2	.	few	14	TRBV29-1	CSVEVGSDTGELFF	TGCAGCGTTGAGGTGGGATCGGACACCGGGGAGCTGTTTTTT
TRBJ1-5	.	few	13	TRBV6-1	CASRAQGGQPQHF	TGTGCCAGCAGAGCACAGGGCGGGCAGCCCCAGCATTTT
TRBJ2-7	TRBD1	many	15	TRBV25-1	CASSEVDRGGYEQYF	TGTGCCAGCAGTGAAGTAGACAGGGGTGGCTACGAGCAGTACTTC
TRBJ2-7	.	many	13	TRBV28	CASSLPRAYEQYF	TGTGCCAGCAGTTTACCCAGGGCCTACGAGCAGTACTTC